These 10 T cell receptor beta chains were sequenced from one sample in a study of PD-L1 blockade in urothelial cancer. Time point noted: peripheral blood 6 weeks after treatment start. The method was immunoSEQ multiplex PCR; TCRdb's version includes in-frame clones alone and lacks a portion of them. This sample carries over 25,000 clones, roughly three quarters of them seen once, and the ten largest clones take 3% to 4%. The material sequenced was PBMCs, taken around atezolizumab (anti-PD-L1) treatment. These receptors were taken from a man in his 70s with urothelial cancer.

This sequence joins TRBV9 and TRBJ2-2; D not resolved. This CDR3 has 16 residues. Germline CDR1 reads SGDLS; CDR2 reads YYNGEE. V lost 0 bases to trimming and J lost 0 bases, with 9 bases between them. The CDR3, as DNA: TGTGCCAGCAGCGTAGTCCCAGGCGCGAACACCGGGGAGCTGTTTTTT. Translating it yields CASSVVPGANTGELFF.

This clone turned up a few times. The chain couples TRBV5-4 to TRBJ2-2; D is ambiguous. Germline V gene sequence: CDR1 SGHNT, CDR2 YYREEE (reference sequence). Deletions cut 4 bases from V and 4 bases from J, with 17 bases between. The CDR3 totals 16 residues. The CDR3 bases are TGTGCCAGCAGCCCCGAACTTAGAGAGAGCACCGGGGAGCTGTTTTTT. This gives the protein CASSPELRESTGELFF.

This chain links TRBV5-1 with TRBJ2-1; 8 nucleotides line up with TRBD2. The CDR3 is 16 residues long. V was clipped by 3 bases and J by 1 base; unmatched bases: 6. CDR1 and CDR2 from the germline V gene are SGHRS and YFSETQ. The CDR3 is CASSSRGTSSYNEQFF. CDR3 coding DNA: TGCGCCAGCAGCTCAAGGGGGACTAGTTCCTACAATGAGCAGTTCTTC.

The V gene is TRBV28, the J gene TRBJ1-1, with D perhaps matching TRBD1 (6 bases). V dropped 10 bases and J dropped 1 base, with 13 bases sitting between them. CDR1 is MDHEN, CDR2 SYDVKM, per germline. The CDR3 runs to 13 residues. Here the CDR3 DNA reads TGTGCCACTAGGGGGACACCGAACACTGAAGCTTTCTTT. Translation gives CATRGTPNTEAFF.

The chain employs TRBV5-4 and TRBJ2-1; 12 nucleotides line up with TRBD1. With V trimmed by 5 bases and J by 9 bases, 9 bases remained unmatched. The germline V gene encodes CDR1 SGHNT and CDR2 YYREEE (reference sequence). The CDR3 covers 15 residues. The CDR3 DNA reads TGTGCCAGCAGACCCGGGACAGGGGGCCAGGGTGAGCAGTTCTTC. The encoded protein is CASRPGTGGQGEQFF.

By its share, this clone is medium-sized (0.01 to 0.1%). J is TRBJ2-2 and V is TRBV9; D is possibly TRBD1 (6 bases). Trimming took off 0 bases at V and 6 bases at J, with 12 bases between the two ends. This CDR3 is built from 15 residues. Germline CDR1 reads SGDLS; CDR2 reads YYNGEE. CDR3 loop: CASSVEGGWSGELFF. Written as DNA, the CDR3 is TGTGCCAGCAGCGTAGAAGGGGGATGGTCCGGGGAGCTGTTTTTT. Using reference TRBV9 and TRBJ2-2 for the parts outside the CDR3, the full variable domain is DSGVTQTPKHLITATGQRVTLRCSPRSGDLSVYWYQQSLDQGLQFLIQYYNGEERAKGNILERFSAQQFPDLHSELNLSSLELGDSALYFCASSVEGGWSGELFFGEGSRLTVL.

This clone came up a few times. V and J are TRBV7-9 and TRBJ1-1; D remains ambiguous. Germline CDR1 is SEHNR and CDR2 is FQNEAQ (reference sequence). The CDR3 is made up of 14 amino acids. Trimming left V 0 bases short and J 4 bases short, with 9 bases between. CDR3 protein: CASSLAGEFTEAFF. The DNA of the CDR3 is TGTGCCAGCAGCTTAGCTGGGGAGTTCACTGAAGCTTTCTTT.

This clone appeared once. The chain links TRBV27 to TRBJ2-2; TRBD2 aligns across 13 bases. After removal of 5 bases from V and 7 bases from J, the junction contained 10 bases not matched to a gene. Germline V gene sequence: CDR1 MNHEY, CDR2 SMNVEV (reference sequence). The CDR3 has 17 residues. The CDR3 reads CASSTRPRLAGGGELFF. Written as DNA, the CDR3 is TGTGCCAGCAGTACTCGACCCAGACTAGCGGGAGGCGGGGAGCTGTTTTTT.

This clone was observed a single time. The chain is built from TRBV7-8 and TRBJ1-1; D is ambiguous. Between the trimmed V and J ends, which lost 5 bases and 1 base, there was a span of 14 bases. This CDR3 is built from 15 residues. CDR1 is SGHVS and CDR2 is FQNEAQ in the germline V gene. The CDR3 DNA reads TGTGCCAGCAGCCAGGAAATCGGGAAGAACACTGAAGCTTTCTTT. Protein: CASSQEIGKNTEAFF.

The V gene is TRBV7-2, the J gene TRBJ2-3; no clear D gene. Trimming took off 7 bases at V and 5 bases at J, with 13 bases between the two ends. The germline V gene encodes CDR1 SGHTA and CDR2 FQGNSA. The CDR3 has 13 amino acids. For the CDR3, the DNA is TGTGCCAGCAACCTACCTTCGAAAGATACGCAGTATTTT. It translates to CASNLPSKDTQYF.